This entry describes one T cell receptor (beta chain). Its specificity is not known. TCRdb processed the reads anew with MiXCR; each CDR3 protein has one entry. The sample yields tens of thousands of distinct CDR3 sequences, more than 15% seen once. This entry comes from a study of T cell repertoires in cytomegalovirus infection. Background on the study: Use of recently identified HLA-C-restricted and well-studied HLA-B-restricted CMV epitopes was part of the study. Public TCR beta signatures provided an indication of both CMV infection and a matching HLA type.

J lost 9 bases, V lost 5 bases, and 7 bases had no gene match. The length of the CDR3 is 16 residues. Study-wide points: Totalled public TCR beta family frequency picked out people who carried CMV plus the relevant HLA.

The rearrangement uses TRBV12-3 or TRBV12-4 and TRBJ2-1; 16 nucleotides line up with TRBD2. The starting material was CD8+ T cells from cultured PBMCs, obtained from culture after CMV antigen stimulation. The sequence came from a human donor in good health (CMV status not recorded). Some clones in this sample may be carry-over from other donors' samples. This CDR3 is CASSRPGTSGRAEQFF. Written as DNA, the CDR3 is TGTGCCAGCAGTCGCCCGGGGACTAGCGGGAGGGCTGAGCAGTTCTTC.